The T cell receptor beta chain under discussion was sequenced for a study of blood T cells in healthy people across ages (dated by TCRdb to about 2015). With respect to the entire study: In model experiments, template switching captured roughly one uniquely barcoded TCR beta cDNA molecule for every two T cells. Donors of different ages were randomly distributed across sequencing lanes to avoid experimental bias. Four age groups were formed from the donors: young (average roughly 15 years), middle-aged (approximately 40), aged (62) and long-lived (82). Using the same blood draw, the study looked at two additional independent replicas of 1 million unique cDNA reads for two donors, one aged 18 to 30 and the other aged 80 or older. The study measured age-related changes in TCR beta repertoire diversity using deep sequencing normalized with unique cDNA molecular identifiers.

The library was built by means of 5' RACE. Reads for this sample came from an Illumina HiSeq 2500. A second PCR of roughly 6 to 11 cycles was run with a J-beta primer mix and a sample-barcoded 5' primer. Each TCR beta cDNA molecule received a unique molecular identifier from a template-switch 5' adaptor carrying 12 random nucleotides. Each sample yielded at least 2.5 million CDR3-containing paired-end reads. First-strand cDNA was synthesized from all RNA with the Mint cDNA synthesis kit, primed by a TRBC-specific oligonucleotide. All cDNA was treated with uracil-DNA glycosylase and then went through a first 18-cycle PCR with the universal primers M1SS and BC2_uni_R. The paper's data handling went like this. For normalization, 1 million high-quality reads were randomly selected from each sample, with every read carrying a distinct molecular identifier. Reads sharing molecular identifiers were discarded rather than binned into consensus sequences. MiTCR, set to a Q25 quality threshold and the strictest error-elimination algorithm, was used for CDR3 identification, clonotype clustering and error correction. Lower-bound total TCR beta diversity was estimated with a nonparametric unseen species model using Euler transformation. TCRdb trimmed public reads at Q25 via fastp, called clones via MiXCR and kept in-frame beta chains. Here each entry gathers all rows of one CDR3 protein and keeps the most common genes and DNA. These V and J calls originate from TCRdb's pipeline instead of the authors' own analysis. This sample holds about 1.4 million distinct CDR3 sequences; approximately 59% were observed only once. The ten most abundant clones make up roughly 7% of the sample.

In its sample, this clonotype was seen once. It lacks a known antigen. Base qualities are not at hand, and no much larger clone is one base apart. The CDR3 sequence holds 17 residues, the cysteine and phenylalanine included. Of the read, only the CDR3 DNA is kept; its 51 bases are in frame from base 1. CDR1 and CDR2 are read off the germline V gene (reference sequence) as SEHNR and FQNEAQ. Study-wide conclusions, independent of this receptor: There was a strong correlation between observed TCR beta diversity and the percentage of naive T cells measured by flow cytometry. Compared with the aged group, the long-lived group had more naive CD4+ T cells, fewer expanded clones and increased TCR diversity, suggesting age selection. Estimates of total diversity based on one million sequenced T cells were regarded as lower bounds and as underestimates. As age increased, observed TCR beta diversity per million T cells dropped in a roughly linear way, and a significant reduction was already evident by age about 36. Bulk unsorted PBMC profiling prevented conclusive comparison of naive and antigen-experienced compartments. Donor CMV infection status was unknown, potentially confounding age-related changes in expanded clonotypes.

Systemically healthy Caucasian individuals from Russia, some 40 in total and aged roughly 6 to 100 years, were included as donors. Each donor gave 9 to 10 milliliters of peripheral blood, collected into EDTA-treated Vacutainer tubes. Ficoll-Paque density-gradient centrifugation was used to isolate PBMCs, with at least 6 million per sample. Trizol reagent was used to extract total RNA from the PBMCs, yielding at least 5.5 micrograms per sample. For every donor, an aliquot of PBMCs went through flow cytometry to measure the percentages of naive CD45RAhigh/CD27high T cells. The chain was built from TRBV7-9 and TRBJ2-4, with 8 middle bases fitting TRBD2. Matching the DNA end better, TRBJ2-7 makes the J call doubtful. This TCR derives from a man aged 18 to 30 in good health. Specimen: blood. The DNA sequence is TGTGCCAGCAGCTCCTCCCTCCGAACGGGAGGGCCGACCGAGCAGTACTTC. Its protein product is CASSSSLRTGGPTEQYF.